This T cell receptor beta chain appears in the sequencing data of a study of CD8+CD57+ T cells in acquired aplastic anemia. TCR beta VDJ combinations and CDR3 sequences were profiled from genomic DNA. One entry per CDR3 protein results from TCRdb running MiXCR on the reads. The sample lists 150,000 to 200,000 distinct CDR3 sequences, about 45% occurring once. This clonotype was found many times. Selection for sequencing was limited to patients who had shown CD8+CD57+ cell expansion by flow cytometry. All patients had severe acquired aplastic anemia. Blood came from patients not yet given any therapy. The CDR3 totals 17 residues.

The source material was sorted CD4+, CD8+, or CD8+CD57+ T cells (not recorded which) from PBMCs. The chain carries TRBV21-1 and TRBJ2-3. TRBV21-1 is described as a pseudogene. The source is a human donor with aplastic anemia. Written as DNA, the CDR3 is TGTGCCAGCAGCAAAGCCCGACTCGTACACGGCACAGATACGCAGTATTTT. Translated, it gives CASSKARLVHGTDTQYF.